A selection of T cell receptor beta chains follows, all from one sample in a study of blood T cells in healthy people across ages. Via MiXCR, TCRdb re-called the 5' RACE reads, giving one row per CDR3 protein. The table shows approximately 810,000 distinct CDR3 sequences, with 36% occurring only once. The sequenced material came from blood. Every receptor here comes from a man aged 18 to 30 in good health. The CDR3 runs from the conserved cysteine through the conserved F or W. Each record gives: D gene, J gene, clone size, V gene, CDR3 protein, CDR3 DNA. A D gene is named only where the DNA matches it firmly. Rows may omit the clone size; those that give it use once, few, many or a size class.

NA	TRBJ1-1	NA	TRBV7-3	CASSSTHRTEAFF	TGTGCCAGCAGCTCAACTCACCGGACTGAAGCTTTCTTT
TRBD1	TRBJ1-2	NA	TRBV20-1	CSARDSGGDSPYYGYTF	TGCAGTGCTAGAGATTCCGGAGGGGACAGCCCCTACTATGGCTACACCTTC
NA	TRBJ1-2	NA	TRBV7-9	CASSLRVRGSTGYTF	TGTGCCAGCAGCTTAAGGGTCAGAGGGAGTACCGGCTACACCTTC
NA	TRBJ1-6	NA	TRBV7-2	CASSAGPLSPLHF	TGTGCCAGCAGCGCCGGACCTCTTTCACCCCTCCACTTT
TRBD1	TRBJ2-3	few	TRBV6-5	CASSPAPGQGTDTQYF	TGTGCCAGCAGCCCAGCTCCGGGACAGGGAACCGATACGCAGTATTTT
NA	TRBJ1-2	NA	TRBV5-5	CASSPAGSSNYGYTF	TGTGCCAGCAGCCCCGCAGGCTCCTCAAACTATGGCTACACCTTC
NA	TRBJ2-3	NA	TRBV4-1	CASSQVATSTDTQYF	TGCGCCAGCAGCCAAGTCGCTACTAGCACAGATACGCAGTATTTT
NA	TRBJ2-3	NA	TRBV13	CASSLESQTDTQYF	TGTGCCAGCAGCTTAGAATCCCAAACAGATACGCAGTATTTT
NA	TRBJ1-1	many	TRBV12-3/TRBV12-4	CASSNQPAEAFF	TGTGCCAGCAGCAACCAGCCGGCTGAAGCTTTCTTT
TRBD2	TRBJ2-5	few	TRBV7-9	CASSPGQVLAGDLKYNEQYF	TGTGCCAGCAGCCCCGGACAGGTTCTAGCGGGGGACTTAAAATACAATGAGCAGTACTTC
NA	TRBJ2-7	NA	TRBV12-3/TRBV12-4	CASSSQSPILGEQYF	TGTGCCAGCAGCTCCCAATCCCCTATCCTTGGGGAGCAGTACTTC
NA	TRBJ1-1	few	TRBV12-3/TRBV12-4	CASSLRWTEAFF	TGTGCCAGCAGTTTGAGGTGGACTGAAGCTTTCTTT
NA	TRBJ2-1	NA	TRBV18	CASSPKQMQSKQFF	TGTGCCAGCTCACCCAAACAGATGCAAAGTAAGCAGTTCTTC
NA	TRBJ2-5	NA	TRBV29-1	CSVPAKGTQYF	TGCAGCGTCCCCGCGAAAGGGACCCAGTACTTC
NA	TRBJ2-5	few	TRBV13	CASSFMTDVETQYF	TGTGCCAGCAGCTTTATGACCGACGTTGAGACCCAGTACTTC
TRBD2	TRBJ2-7	NA	TRBV3-1	CASSAASGTYEQYF	TGTGCCAGCAGCGCGGCTAGCGGGACCTACGAGCAGTACTTC
TRBD1	TRBJ1-2	NA	TRBV27	CASSVTGRGYGYTF	TGTGCCAGCAGTGTGACAGGGAGAGGCTATGGCTACACCTTC
NA	TRBJ2-2	once	TRBV28	CASSLPRVHTGELFF	TGTGCCAGCAGTTTACCTAGGGTACACACCGGGGAGCTGTTTTTT
TRBD2	TRBJ2-1	NA	TRBV6-2/TRBV6-3	CASSDSGGHNEQFF	TGTGCCAGCAGTGATAGCGGGGGGCACAATGAGCAGTTCTTC
NA	TRBJ2-7	few	TRBV6-2/TRBV6-3	CASSYSQVQGSYEQYF	TGTGCCAGCAGTTACTCCCAAGTTCAAGGCTCCTACGAGCAGTACTTC
NA	TRBJ2-2	NA	TRBV7-2	CASRPRTVNTGELFF	TGTGCCAGCAGACCCCGGACAGTTAACACCGGGGAGCTGTTTTTT
NA	TRBJ2-7	many	TRBV9	CASSVGGRGGEQYF	TGTGCCAGCAGCGTAGGGGGCAGGGGAGGCGAGCAGTACTTC
NA	TRBJ2-6	NA	TRBV2	CASSEWGTASGANVLTF	TGTGCCAGCAGTGAATGGGGGACCGCCTCTGGGGCCAACGTCCTGACTTTC
NA	TRBJ2-5	many	TRBV7-9	CASSLIRGLNQETQYF	TGTGCCAGCAGCCTGATCAGGGGTTTAAATCAGGAGACCCAGTACTTC
NA	TRBJ2-5	few	TRBV27	CASSRAVLARTQYF	TGTGCCAGCAGTCGGGCGGTACTAGCACGGACCCAGTACTTC
TRBD1	TRBJ2-3	once	TRBV29-1	CSVAPGQGADTQYF	TGCAGCGTGGCCCCCGGACAGGGGGCAGATACGCAGTATTTT
NA	TRBJ2-5	many	TRBV4-2	CASSQGKEETQYF	TGTGCCAGCAGCCAAGGCAAAGAAGAGACCCAGTACTTC
NA	TRBJ2-3	NA	TRBV30	CACDTDTQYF	TGTGCCTGTGACACAGATACGCAGTATTTT
NA	TRBJ1-1	NA	TRBV5-1	CASGDKVNTEAFF	TGCGCCAGCGGGGACAAGGTGAACACTGAAGCTTTCTTT
TRBD1	TRBJ1-5	NA	TRBV27	CASSLSGATGGAQPQHF	TGTGCCAGCAGTTTATCCGGAGCGACAGGGGGGGCTCAGCCCCAGCATTTT
NA	TRBJ2-7	NA	TRBV25-1	CASGVDSSYEQYF	TGTGCCAGCGGTGTTGATAGCTCCTACGAGCAGTACTTC
NA	TRBJ2-3	many	TRBV21-1	CASEPLSSRDTQYF	TGTGCCAGCGAACCCCTCAGTTCCAGGGATACGCAGTATTTT
TRBD2	TRBJ2-1	few	TRBV20-1	CSARDSAGPIYNEQFF	TGCAGTGCTAGAGATTCAGCGGGGCCGATCTACAATGAGCAGTTCTTC
TRBD2	TRBJ2-1	few	TRBV3-1	CASSPREGGQHEQFF	TGTGCCAGCAGCCCACGGGAGGGGGGGCAGCATGAGCAGTTCTTC
TRBD1	TRBJ1-6	NA	TRBV12-3/TRBV12-4	CASSWAGTGGDSPLHF	TGTGCCAGCAGTTGGGCCGGGACAGGGGGGGATTCACCCCTCCACTTT
NA	TRBJ1-1	NA	TRBV20-1	CSATDPGHSNTEAFF	TGCAGTGCGACCGATCCGGGACACTCGAACACTGAAGCTTTCTTT
NA	TRBJ2-3	many	TRBV7-2	CASSSDRTDTQYF	TGTGCCAGCAGTTCGGACCGGACAGATACGCAGTATTTT
NA	TRBJ2-7	few	TRBV7-9	CASSIRDWQYNEQYF	TGTGCCAGCAGCATCCGGGACTGGCAGTACAATGAGCAGTACTTC
NA	TRBJ2-3	many	TRBV7-2	CASSPDGAGVSTDTQYF	TGTGCCAGCAGCCCGGATGGGGCAGGGGTCAGCACAGATACGCAGTATTTT
TRBD1	TRBJ2-3	NA	TRBV7-2	CASSTRTGGSTDTQYF	TGTGCCAGCAGCACAAGGACAGGGGGCAGCACAGATACGCAGTATTTT
TRBD1	TRBJ2-3	NA	TRBV20-1	CSADRVTGVGTDTQYF	TGCAGTGCTGACCGAGTGACAGGGGTGGGCACAGATACGCAGTATTTT
NA	TRBJ2-1	many	TRBV14	CASSQWTGSYNEQFF	TGTGCCAGCAGCCAATGGACCGGTTCCTACAATGAGCAGTTCTTC
TRBD2	TRBJ2-5	NA	TRBV3-1	CASSQGDYHNEQYF	TGTGCCAGCAGCCAAGGGGACTATCACAATGAGCAGTACTTC
NA	TRBJ2-7	NA	TRBV29-1	CSVALATGYEQYF	TGCAGCGTGGCACTAGCCACCGGGTACGAGCAGTACTTC
NA	TRBJ2-6	NA	TRBV10-3	CAISVGVGANVLTF	TGTGCCATCAGTGTAGGGGTTGGGGCCAACGTCCTGACTTTC
NA	TRBJ2-7	NA	TRBV10-3	CAISGSRRGGSYEQYF	TGTGCCATCAGCGGCTCGAGAAGGGGGGGCTCCTACGAGCAGTACTTC
NA	TRBJ1-6	few	TRBV12-3/TRBV12-4	CASSFSGDSPLHF	TGTGCCAGCAGTTTTTCGGGGGATTCACCCCTCCACTTT
TRBD1	TRBJ2-7	once	TRBV7-8	CASSPRGQFYEQYF	TGTGCCAGCAGCCCCAGGGGACAGTTCTACGAGCAGTACTTC
NA	TRBJ1-2	NA	TRBV20-1	CSARPMRGSSYYGYTF	TGCAGTGCTAGGCCTATGCGGGGGTCTTCGTACTATGGCTACACCTTC
TRBD1	TRBJ1-4	NA	TRBV2	CASSGELTTGQGNNEKLFF	TGTGCCAGCAGTGGGGAGCTTACAACGGGACAGGGGAATAATGAAAAACTGTTTTTT